This T cell receptor (beta chain) was identified during a study of patients and donors after allogeneic stem cell transplantation. One entry per CDR3 protein, called by TCRdb with MiXCR from the RT-PCR reads. The sample has around 8,800 distinct CDR3 sequences; around 4.1% are singletons. V was pared by 1 base and J by 3 bases, with 12 bases between. Germline lookup yields CDR1 SEHNR and CDR2 FQNEAQ (reference sequence). CDR3 length: 15 amino acids. In its sample, this clonotype was seen many times. This TCR was recovered from a human donor who was either an allogeneic HSCT recipient or a stem cell or donor lymphocyte infusion donor (not recorded which). It is not recorded whose cells these are; they may come from a transplant donor. The chain is built from TRBV7-9 and TRBJ2-5; D not certain. Material for sequencing was blood, either unsorted or a sorted T cell fraction (not recorded which). Here the CDR3 reads CASSLGLTEKETQYF. The DNA of the CDR3 is TGTGCCAGCAGCTTAGGCCTCACAGAGAAAGAGACCCAGTACTTC.